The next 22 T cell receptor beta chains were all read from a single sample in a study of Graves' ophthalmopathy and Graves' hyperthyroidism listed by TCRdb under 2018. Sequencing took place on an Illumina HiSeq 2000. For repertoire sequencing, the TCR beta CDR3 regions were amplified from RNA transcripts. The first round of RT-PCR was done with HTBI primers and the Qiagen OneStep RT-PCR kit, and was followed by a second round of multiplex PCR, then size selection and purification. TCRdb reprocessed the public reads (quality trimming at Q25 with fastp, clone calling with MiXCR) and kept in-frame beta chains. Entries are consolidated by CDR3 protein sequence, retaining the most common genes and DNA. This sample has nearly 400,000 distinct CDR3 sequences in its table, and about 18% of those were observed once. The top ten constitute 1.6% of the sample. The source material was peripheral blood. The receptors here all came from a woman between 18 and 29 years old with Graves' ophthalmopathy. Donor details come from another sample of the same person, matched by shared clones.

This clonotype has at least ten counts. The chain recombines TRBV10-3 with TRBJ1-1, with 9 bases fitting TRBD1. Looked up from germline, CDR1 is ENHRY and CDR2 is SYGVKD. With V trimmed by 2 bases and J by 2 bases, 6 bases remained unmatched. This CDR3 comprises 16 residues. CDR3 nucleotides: TGTGCCATCAGTGAGCCGGGACAGGGAGCCAACACTGAAGCTTTCTTT. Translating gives CAISEPGQGANTEAFF.

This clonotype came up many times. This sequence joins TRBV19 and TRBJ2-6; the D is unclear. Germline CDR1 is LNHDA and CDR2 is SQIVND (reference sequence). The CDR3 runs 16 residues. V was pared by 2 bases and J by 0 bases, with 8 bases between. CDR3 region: CASSILLFSGANVLTF. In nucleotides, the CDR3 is TGTGCCAGTAGTATATTGTTATTCTCTGGGGCCAACGTCCTGACTTTC. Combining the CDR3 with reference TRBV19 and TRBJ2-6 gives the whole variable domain DGGITQSPKYLFRKEGQNVTLSCEQNLNHDAMYWYRQDPGQGLRLIYYSQIVNDFQKGDIAEGYSVSREKKESFPLTVTSAQKNPTAFYLCASSILLFSGANVLTFGAGSRLTVL.

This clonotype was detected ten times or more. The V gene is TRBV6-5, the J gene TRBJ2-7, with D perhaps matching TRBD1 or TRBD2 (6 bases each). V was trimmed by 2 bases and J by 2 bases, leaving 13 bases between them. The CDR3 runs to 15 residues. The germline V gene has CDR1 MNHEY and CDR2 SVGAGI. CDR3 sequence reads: CASSYRGGFAYEQYF. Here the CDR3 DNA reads TGTGCCAGCAGTTACAGAGGGGGGTTCGCCTACGAGCAGTACTTC.

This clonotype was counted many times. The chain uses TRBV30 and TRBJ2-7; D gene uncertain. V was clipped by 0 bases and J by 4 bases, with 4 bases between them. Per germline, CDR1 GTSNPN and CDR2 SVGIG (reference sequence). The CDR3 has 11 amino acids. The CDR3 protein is CAWSVGYEQYF. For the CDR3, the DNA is TGTGCCTGGAGTGTGGGGTACGAGCAGTACTTC.

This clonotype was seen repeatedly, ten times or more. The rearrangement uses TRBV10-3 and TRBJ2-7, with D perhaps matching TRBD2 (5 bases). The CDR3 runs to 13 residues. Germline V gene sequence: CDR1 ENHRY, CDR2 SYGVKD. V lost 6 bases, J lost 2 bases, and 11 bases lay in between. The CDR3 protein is CAIRAGEAYEQYF. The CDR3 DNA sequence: TGTGCCATCAGGGCGGGCGAGGCCTACGAGCAGTACTTC.

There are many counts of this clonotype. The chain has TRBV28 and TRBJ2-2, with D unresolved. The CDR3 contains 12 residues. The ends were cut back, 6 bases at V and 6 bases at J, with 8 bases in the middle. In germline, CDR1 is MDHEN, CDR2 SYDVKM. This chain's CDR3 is CASRTLAGELFF. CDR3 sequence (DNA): TGTGCCAGCAGGACCCTTGCCGGGGAGCTGTTTTTT.

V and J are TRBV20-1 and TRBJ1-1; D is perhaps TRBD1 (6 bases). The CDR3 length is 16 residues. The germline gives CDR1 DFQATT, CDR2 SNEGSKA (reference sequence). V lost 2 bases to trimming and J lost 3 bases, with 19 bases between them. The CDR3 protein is CSARTGSGVGDTEAFF. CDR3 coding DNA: TGCAGTGCTAGAACGGGGTCAGGGGTTGGGGACACTGAAGCTTTCTTT.

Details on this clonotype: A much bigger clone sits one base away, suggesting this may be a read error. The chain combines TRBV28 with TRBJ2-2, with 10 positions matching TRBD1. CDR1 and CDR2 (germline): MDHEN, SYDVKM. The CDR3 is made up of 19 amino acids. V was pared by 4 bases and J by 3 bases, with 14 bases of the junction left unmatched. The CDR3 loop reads CASSYTGTGAQWDTGELFF. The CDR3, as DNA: TGTGCCAGCAGTTACACCGGGACAGGGGCCCAGTGGGACACCGGGGAGCTGTTTTTT.

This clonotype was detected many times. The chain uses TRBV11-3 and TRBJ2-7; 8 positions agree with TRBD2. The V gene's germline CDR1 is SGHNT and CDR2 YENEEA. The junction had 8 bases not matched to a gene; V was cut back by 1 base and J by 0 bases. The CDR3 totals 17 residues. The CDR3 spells CASSLVSGGVSSYEQYF. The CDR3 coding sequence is TGTGCCAGCAGCTTAGTGTCCGGGGGGGTATCCTCCTACGAGCAGTACTTC.

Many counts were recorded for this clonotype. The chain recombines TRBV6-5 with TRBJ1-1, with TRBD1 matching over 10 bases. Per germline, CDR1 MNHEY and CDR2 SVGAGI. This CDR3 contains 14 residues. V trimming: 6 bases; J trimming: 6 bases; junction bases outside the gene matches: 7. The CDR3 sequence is CASRGDRGRAEAFF. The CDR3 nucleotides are TGTGCCAGCAGGGGGGACAGGGGAAGGGCTGAAGCTTTCTTT.

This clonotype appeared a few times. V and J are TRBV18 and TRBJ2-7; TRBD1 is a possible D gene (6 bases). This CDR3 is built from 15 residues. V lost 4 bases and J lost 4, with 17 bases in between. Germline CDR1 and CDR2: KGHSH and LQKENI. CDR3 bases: TGTGCCAGCTCACAAGGGGGATCATCAGCTTACGAGCAGTACTTC. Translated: CASSQGGSSAYEQYF.

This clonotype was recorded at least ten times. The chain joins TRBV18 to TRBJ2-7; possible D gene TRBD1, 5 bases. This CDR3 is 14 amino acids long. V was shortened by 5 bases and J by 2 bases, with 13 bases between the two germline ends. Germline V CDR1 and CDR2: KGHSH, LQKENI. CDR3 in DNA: TGTGCCAGCTCAGCGGACACTTCGACCTACGAGCAGTACTTC. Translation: CASSADTSTYEQYF.

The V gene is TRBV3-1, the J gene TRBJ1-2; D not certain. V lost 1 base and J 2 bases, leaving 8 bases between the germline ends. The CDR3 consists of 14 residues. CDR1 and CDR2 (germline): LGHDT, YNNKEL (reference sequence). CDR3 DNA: TGTGCCAGCAGCCAAGTCCAGATGAACTATGGCTACACCTTC. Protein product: CASSQVQMNYGYTF.

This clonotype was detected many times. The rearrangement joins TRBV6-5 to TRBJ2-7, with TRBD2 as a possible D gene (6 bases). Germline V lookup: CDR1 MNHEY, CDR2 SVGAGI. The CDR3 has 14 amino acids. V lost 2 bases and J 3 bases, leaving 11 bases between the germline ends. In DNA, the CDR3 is TGTGCCAGCAGTTACGTATCGGGGGACTACGAGCAGTACTTC. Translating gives CASSYVSGDYEQYF.

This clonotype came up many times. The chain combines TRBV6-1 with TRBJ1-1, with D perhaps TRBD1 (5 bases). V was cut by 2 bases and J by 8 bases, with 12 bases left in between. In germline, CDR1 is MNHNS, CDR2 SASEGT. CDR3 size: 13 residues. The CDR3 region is CASSEIRGIEAFF. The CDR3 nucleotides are TGTGCCAGCAGTGAAATTAGGGGCATAGAAGCTTTCTTT.

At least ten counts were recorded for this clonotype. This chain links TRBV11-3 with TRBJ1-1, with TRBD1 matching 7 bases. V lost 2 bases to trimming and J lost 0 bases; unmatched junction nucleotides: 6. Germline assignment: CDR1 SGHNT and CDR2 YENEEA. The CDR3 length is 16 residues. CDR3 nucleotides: TGTGCCAGCAGCTTACTACAGGGGAGGTTGAACACTGAAGCTTTCTTT. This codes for CASSLLQGRLNTEAFF.

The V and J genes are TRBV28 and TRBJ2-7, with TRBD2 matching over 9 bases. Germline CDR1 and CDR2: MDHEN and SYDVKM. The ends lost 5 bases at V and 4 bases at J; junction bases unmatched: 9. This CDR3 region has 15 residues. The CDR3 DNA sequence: TGTGCCAGCAGTGGAGGGGGTAGCGGGAGTTACGAGCAGTACTTC. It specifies CASSGGGSGSYEQYF.

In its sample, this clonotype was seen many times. The CDR3 here is CASSCARDRGNTEAFF. The CDR3 nucleotides read TGTGCCAGCAGCTGCGCCCGGGACCGGGGGAACACTGAAGCTTTCTTT. The chain has TRBV6-2 or TRBV6-3 and TRBJ1-1, with D possibly matching TRBD1 (5 bases). Germline V lookup: CDR1 MNHEY, CDR2 SVGEGT. The CDR3 covers 16 residues. With 6 bases removed from V and 1 base from J, the gap between germline ends came to 18 bases.

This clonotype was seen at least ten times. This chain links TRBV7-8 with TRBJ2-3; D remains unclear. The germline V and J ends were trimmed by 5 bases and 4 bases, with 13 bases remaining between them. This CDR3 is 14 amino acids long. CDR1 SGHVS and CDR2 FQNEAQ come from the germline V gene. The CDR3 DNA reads TGTGCCAGCAGCCCCCGGGCTCGCCCAGATACGCAGTATTTT. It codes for CASSPRARPDTQYF.

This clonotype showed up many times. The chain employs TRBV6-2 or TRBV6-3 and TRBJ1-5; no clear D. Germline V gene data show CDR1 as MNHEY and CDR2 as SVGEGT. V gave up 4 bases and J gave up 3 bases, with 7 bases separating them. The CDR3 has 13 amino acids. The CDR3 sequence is CASSLGFNQPQHF. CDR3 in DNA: TGTGCCAGCAGTTTAGGGTTCAATCAGCCCCAGCATTTT.

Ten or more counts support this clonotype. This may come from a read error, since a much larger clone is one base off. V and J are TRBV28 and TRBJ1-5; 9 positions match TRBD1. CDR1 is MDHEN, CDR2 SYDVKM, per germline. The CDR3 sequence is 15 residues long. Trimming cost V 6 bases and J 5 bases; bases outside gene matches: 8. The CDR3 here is CASRGDRAFHQPQHF. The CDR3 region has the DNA TGTGCCAGCAGGGGGGACAGGGCGTTTCATCAGCCCCAGCATTTT.

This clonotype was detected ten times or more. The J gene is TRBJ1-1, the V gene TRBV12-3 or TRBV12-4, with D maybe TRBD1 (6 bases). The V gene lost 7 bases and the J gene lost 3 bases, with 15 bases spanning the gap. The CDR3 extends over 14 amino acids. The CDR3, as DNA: TGTGCCAGCACCACCCGGGGGGGCGACACTGAAGCTTTCTTT. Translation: CASTTRGGDTEAFF.